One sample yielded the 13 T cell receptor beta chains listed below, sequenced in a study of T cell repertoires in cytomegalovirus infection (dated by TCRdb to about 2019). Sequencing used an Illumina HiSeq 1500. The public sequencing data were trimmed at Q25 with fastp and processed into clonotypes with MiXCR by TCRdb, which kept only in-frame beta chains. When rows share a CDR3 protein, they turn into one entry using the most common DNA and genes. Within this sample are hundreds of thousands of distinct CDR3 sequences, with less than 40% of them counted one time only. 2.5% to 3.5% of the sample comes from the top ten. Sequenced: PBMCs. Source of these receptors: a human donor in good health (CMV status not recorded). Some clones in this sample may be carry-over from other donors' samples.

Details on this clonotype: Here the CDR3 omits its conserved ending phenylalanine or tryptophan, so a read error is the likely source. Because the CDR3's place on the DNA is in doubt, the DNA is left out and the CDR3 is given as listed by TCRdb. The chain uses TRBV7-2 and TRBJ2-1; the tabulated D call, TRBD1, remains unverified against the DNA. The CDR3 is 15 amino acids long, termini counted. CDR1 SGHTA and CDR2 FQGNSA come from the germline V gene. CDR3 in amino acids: CASSLGGTGRLERFL.

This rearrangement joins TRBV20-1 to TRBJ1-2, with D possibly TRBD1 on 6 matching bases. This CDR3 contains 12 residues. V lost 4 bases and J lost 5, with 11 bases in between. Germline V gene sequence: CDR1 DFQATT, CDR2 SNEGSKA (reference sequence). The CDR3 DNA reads TGCAGTGCTACCGACAGGCTATATGGCTACACCTTC. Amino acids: CSATDRLYGYTF.

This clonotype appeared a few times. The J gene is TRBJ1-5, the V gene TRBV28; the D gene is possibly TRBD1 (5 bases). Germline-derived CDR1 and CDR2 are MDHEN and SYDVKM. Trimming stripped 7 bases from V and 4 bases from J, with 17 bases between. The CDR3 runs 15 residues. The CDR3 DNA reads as TGTGCCAGCATTCCTACCGGACAAAGAAATCAGCCCCAGCATTTT. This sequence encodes CASIPTGQRNQPQHF.

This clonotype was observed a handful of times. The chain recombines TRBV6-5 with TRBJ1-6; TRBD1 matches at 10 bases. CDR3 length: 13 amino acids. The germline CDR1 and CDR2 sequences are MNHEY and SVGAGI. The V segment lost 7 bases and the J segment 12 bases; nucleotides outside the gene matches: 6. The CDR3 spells CASTGTGEEPLHF. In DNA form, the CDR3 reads TGTGCCAGCACAGGGACAGGGGAAGAACCCCTCCACTTT.

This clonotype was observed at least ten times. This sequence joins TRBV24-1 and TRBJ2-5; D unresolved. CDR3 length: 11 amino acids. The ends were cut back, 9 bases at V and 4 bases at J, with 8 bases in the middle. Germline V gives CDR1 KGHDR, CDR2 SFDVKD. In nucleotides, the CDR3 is TGTGCCACCGGGATATCAGAGACCCAGTACTTC. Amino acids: CATGISETQYF.

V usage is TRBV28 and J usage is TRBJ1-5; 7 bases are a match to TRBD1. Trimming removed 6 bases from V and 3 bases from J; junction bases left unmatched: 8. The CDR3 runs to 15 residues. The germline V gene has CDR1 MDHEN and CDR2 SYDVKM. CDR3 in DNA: TGTGCCAGCAGATACAGGGGACGGAACAATCAGCCCCAGCATTTT. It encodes CASRYRGRNNQPQHF.

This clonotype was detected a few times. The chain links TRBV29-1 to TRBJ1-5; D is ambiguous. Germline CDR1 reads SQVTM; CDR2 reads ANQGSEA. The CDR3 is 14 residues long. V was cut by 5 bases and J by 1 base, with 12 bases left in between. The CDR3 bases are TGCAGCGTTTTGTTAGGCCGGAGCAATCAGCCCCAGCATTTT. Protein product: CSVLLGRSNQPQHF.

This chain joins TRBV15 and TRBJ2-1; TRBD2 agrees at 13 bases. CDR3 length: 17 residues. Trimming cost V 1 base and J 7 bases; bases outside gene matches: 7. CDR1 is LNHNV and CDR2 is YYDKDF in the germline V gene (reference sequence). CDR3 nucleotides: TGTGCCACCAGCAGAGCCCCCCGACTAGCGGGAGGAAATGAGCAGTTCTTC. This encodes CATSRAPRLAGGNEQFF.

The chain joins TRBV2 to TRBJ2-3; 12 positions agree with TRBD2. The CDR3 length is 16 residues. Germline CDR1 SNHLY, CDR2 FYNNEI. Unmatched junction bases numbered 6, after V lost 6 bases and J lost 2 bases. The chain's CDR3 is CASSRGLAGYTDTQYF. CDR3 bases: TGTGCCAGCAGCCGGGGACTAGCGGGTTACACAGATACGCAGTATTTT.

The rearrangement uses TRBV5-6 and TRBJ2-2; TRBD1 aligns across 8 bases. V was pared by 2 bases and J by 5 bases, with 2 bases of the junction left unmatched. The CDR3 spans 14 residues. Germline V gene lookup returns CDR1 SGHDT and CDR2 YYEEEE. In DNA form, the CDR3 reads TGTGCCAGCAGCTTAAGACAGGGGACCGGGGAGCTGTTTTTT. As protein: CASSLRQGTGELFF. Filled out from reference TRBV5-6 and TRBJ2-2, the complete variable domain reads DAGVTQSPTHLIKTRGQQVTLRCSPKSGHDTVSWYQQALGQGPQFIFQYYEEEERQRGNFPDRFSGHQFPNYSSELNVNALLLGDSALYLCASSLRQGTGELFFGEGSRLTVL.

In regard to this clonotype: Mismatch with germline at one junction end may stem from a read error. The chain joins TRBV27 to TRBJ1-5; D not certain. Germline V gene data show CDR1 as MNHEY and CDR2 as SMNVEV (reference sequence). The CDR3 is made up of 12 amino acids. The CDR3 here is CASRQPNQPQHF. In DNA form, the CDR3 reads TGTGCAAGCAGACAACCAAATCAGCCCCAGCATTTT.

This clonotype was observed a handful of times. The CDR3, as DNA: TGTGCCGTAGAGGGGCCGTGGGATGAGCAGTTCTTC. It specifies CAVEGPWDEQFF. The rearrangement uses TRBV28 and TRBJ2-1; the D call may be TRBD1 or TRBD2 (5 bases each). V lost 11 bases to trimming and J lost 8 bases, with 16 bases between them. CDR3 length equals 12 residues. CDR1 and CDR2 from the germline V gene are MDHEN and SYDVKM.

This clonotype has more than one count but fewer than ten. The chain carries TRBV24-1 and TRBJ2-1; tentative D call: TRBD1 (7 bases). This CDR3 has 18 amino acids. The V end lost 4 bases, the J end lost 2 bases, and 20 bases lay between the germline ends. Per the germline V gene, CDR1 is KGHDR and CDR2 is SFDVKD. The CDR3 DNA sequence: TGTGCCACCAGTGAATCCAGGGGGGCCACGTTCGCCTACAATGAGCAGTTCTTC. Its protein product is CATSESRGATFAYNEQFF.